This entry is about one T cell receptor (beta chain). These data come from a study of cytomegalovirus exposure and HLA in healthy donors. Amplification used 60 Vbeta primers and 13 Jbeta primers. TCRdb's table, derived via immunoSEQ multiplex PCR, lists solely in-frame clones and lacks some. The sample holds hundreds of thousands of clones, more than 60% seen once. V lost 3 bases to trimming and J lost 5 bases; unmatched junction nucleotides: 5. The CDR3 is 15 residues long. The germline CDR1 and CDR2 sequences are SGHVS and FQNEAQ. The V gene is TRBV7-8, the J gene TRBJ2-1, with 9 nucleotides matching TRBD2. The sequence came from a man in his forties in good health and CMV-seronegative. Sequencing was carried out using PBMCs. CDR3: CASSLGLAGHNEQFF. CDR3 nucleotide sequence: TGTGCCAGCAGCTTGGGACTAGCTGGCCACAATGAGCAGTTCTTC.